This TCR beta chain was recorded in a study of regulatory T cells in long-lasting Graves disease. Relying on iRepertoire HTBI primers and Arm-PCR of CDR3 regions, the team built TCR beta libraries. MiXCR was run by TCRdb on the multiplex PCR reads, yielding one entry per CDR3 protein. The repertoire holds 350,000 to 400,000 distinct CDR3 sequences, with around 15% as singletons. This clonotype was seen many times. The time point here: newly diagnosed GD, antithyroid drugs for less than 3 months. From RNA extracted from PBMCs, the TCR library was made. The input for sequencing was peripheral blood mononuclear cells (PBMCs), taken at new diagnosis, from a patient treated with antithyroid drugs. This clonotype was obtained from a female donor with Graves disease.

The DNA for the CDR3 is TGTGCCAGCAGCTTAGAGGGACCGCACACCGGGGAGCTGTTTTTT. This encodes CASSLEGPHTGELFF. The rearrangement joins TRBV11-1 to TRBJ2-2; D tentatively reads TRBD1 or TRBD2 (5 bases each). The CDR3 contains 15 residues. The germline gives CDR1 SGHAT, CDR2 FQDESV (reference sequence). With 1 base removed from V and 3 bases from J, the gap between germline ends came to 9 bases.